Below, one T cell receptor (beta chain) is given with its context. Its antigen is not identified. Previously described methods and listed TCR primers produced bulk TCR libraries. TCRdb called the PCR reads again in MiXCR, with one record for every CDR3 protein. The top ten hold approximately 0.75% of the sample, which has more than 550,000 distinct CDR3 sequences, about 25% seen once. This entry belongs to a study of molecular identifiers for immune sequencing clone quantification. The study's findings and limits: Spiked Jurkat TCR RNA equivalent to one cell reportedly surfaced among under 1.1 million naive cells.

Germline values: CDR1 LNHNV, CDR2 YYDKDF (reference sequence). CDR3 length: 17 amino acids. V lost 9 bases and J lost 7; bases outside the gene matches: 18. Between roughly 19,000 and 1,000,000 sorted cells, with 10%, 30% or 50% RNA, yielded naive CD8 libraries. A CD8+CD4-CCR7+CD45RA+ phenotype served as the sorting definition for naive CD8 T cells. The sequenced sample consisted of naive CD8+ T cells from blood, with Jurkat cell RNA spiked in. Subset denoted: FACS-sorted CD8+CD4-CCR7+CD45RA+ naive T cells. The V gene is TRBV15, the J gene TRBJ2-1; TRBD2 agrees at 10 bases. The clonotype originates from a human donor in good health. Some libraries in this study had Jurkat cell RNA spiked in. The CDR3 is CATRGVLELAGENEQFF. In nucleotides, the CDR3 is TGTGCCACACGGGGGGTTCTCGAGCTAGCGGGAGAAAATGAGCAGTTCTTC.